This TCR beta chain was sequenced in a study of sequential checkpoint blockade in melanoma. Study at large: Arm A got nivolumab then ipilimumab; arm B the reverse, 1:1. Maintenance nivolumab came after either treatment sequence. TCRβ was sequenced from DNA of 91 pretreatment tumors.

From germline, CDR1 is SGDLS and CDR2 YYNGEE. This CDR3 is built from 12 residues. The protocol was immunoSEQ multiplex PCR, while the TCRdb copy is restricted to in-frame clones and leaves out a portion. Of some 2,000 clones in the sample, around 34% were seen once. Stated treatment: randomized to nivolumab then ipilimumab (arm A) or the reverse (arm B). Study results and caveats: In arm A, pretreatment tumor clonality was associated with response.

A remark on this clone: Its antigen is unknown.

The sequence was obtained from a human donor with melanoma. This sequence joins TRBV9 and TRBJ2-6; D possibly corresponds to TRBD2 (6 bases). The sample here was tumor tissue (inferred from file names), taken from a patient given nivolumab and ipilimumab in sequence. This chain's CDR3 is CALRGEANVLTF. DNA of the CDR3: TGTGCACTCCGCGGGGAGGCCAACGTCCTGACTTTC.